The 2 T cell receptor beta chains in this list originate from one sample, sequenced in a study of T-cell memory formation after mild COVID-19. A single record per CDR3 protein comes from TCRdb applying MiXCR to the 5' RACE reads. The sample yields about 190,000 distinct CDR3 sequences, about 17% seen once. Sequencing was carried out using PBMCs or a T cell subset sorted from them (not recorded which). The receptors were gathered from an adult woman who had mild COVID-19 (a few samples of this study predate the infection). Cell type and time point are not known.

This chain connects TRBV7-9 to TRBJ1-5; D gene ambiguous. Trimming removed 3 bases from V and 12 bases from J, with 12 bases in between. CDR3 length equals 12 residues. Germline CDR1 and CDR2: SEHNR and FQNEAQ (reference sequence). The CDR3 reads CASSLEALDQHF. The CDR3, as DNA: TGTGCCAGCAGCTTGGAAGCCCTGGACCAGCATTTT.

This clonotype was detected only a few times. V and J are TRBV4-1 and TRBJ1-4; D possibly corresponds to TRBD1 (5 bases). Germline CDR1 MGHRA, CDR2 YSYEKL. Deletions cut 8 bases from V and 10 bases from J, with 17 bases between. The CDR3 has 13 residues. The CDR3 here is CASRDPRQGKLFF. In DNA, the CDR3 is TGCGCCAGCCGGGACCCCCGGCAAGGAAAACTGTTTTTT.